This entry lists 22 T cell receptor beta chains sequenced from one sample in a study of T-cell reconstitution after alpha-beta-depleted transplantation in children. Molecular barcoding with unique molecular identifiers was used for the TCRbeta library. Via MiXCR, TCRdb re-called the PCR reads, giving one row per CDR3 protein. The table includes about 980,000 distinct CDR3 sequences, roughly 31% detected once. Sequences were derived from PBMCs, mostly from graft donor cells, sampled 360 days after TCRalphabeta/CD19-depleted stem cell transplant. All receptors come from a boy in the first two years of life who had a stem cell transplant for SCID, so the T cells may come from the graft donor.

A few counts support this clonotype. The chain is built from TRBV27 and TRBJ1-2, with D tentatively TRBD1 (5 bases). Trimming took 0 bases from V and 4 from J, leaving 18 bases between them. There are 17 residues in the CDR3. CDR1 and CDR2 from the germline V gene are MNHEY and SMNVEV (reference sequence). In DNA, the CDR3 is TGTGCCAGCAGTTTATCATTCTTCCAGGGCGATACCTATGGCTACACCTTC. It encodes CASSLSFFQGDTYGYTF.

The rearrangement uses TRBV7-2 and TRBJ2-7, with D maybe TRBD1 (7 bases). The V end lost 5 bases, the J end lost 3 bases, and 14 bases lay between the germline ends. Germline loops: CDR1 SGHTA, CDR2 FQGNSA. There are 14 residues in the CDR3. CDR3 in DNA: TGTGCCAGCAGCCCAGGGGGAGGTTACTACGAGCAGTACTTC. Translation gives CASSPGGGYYEQYF.

This clonotype has just a few counts. The CDR3 spells CASSLPESGHNEQFF. For the CDR3, the DNA is TGTGCCAGCAGCCTCCCTGAGAGCGGACACAATGAGCAGTTCTTC. This chain uses TRBV12-3 or TRBV12-4 with TRBJ2-1; tentatively, D is TRBD2 (5 bases). Trimming removed 6 bases from V and 5 bases from J, with 17 bases in between. The CDR3 loop spans 15 amino acids.

The CDR3 loop is CATSDPRTGGNSDTQYF. The CDR3 DNA sequence: TGTGCCACCAGTGATCCACGGACAGGGGGCAACTCAGATACGCAGTATTTT. The chain couples TRBV24-1 to TRBJ2-3, with 11 bases identical to TRBD1. The CDR3 runs to 17 residues. From germline, CDR1 is KGHDR and CDR2 SFDVKD. Unmatched junction bases numbered 8, after V lost 3 bases and J lost 4 bases.

This clonotype was counted a few times. The chain joins TRBV5-1 to TRBJ2-7; possibly TRBD1 for D (5 bases). V was cut by 4 bases and J by 0 bases, with 11 bases left in between. Per germline, CDR1 SGHRS and CDR2 YFSETQ. The CDR3 is made up of 14 amino acids. The CDR3 region is CASSRTLPSYEQYF. For the CDR3, the DNA is TGCGCCAGCAGCCGGACACTTCCCTCCTACGAGCAGTACTTC.

The chain employs TRBV24-1 and TRBJ2-3; 8 bases are a match to TRBD2. The CDR3 is 16 amino acids. The V segment lost 3 bases and the J segment 6 bases; nucleotides outside the gene matches: 10. Germline CDR1 is KGHDR and CDR2 is SFDVKD. The CDR3 sequence is CATSDPGVAGIDTQYF. The CDR3 DNA follows: TGTGCCACCAGTGATCCCGGGGTAGCGGGGATTGATACGCAGTATTTT.

The V gene is TRBV6-1, the J gene TRBJ1-4; 7 positions match TRBD1. The CDR3 runs 15 residues. Germline trimming cut 8 bases from V and 3 bases from J; bases unmatched to any gene: 9. Looked up from germline, CDR1 is MNHNS and CDR2 is SASEGT. The CDR3 DNA sequence: TGTGCCAGCGGGGAACAGGGGTACCCTAATGAAAAACTGTTTTTT. Residues: CASGEQGYPNEKLFF.

The sample holds a few counts of this clonotype. V gene TRBV5-1 combines with J gene TRBJ2-3, with D perhaps matching TRBD2 (5 bases). The germline V and J ends were trimmed by 8 bases and 3 bases, with 16 bases remaining between them. The CDR3 contains 14 residues. Germline V CDR1 and CDR2: SGHRS, YFSETQ. In DNA form, the CDR3 reads TGCGCCAGTTCCACCCCAGCGGAAACAGATACGCAGTATTTT. Translation: CASSTPAETDTQYF. Combining the CDR3 with reference TRBV5-1 and TRBJ2-3 gives the whole variable domain KAGVTQTPRYLIKTRGQQVTLSCSPISGHRSVSWYQQTPGQGLQFLFEYFSETQRNKGNFPGRFSGRQFSNSRSEMNVSTLELGDSALYLCASSTPAETDTQYFGPGTRLTVL.

This clonotype was seen at least ten times. The chain carries TRBV9 and TRBJ2-5; TRBD1 agrees at 8 bases. The CDR3 is 13 amino acids. The V gene end was trimmed by 2 bases and the J gene end by 4 bases; junction bases not matched to a gene: 1. CDR1 and CDR2 from the germline V gene are SGDLS and YYNGEE. The CDR3, as DNA: TGTGCCAGCAGCGTCACAGGGGGAGAGACCCAGTACTTC. It translates to CASSVTGGETQYF.

V usage is TRBV28 and J usage is TRBJ2-2; D is unresolved. CDR3 length equals 16 residues. Per germline, CDR1 MDHEN and CDR2 SYDVKM. Trimming stripped 2 bases from V and 0 bases from J, with 10 bases between. CDR3 coding DNA: TGTGCCAGCAGTTTACAAACCACAGCGAACACCGGGGAGCTGTTTTTT. It translates to CASSLQTTANTGELFF. Supplemented by reference TRBV28 and TRBJ2-2, the full variable domain reads DVKVTQSSRYLVKRTGEKVFLECVQDMDHENMFWYRQDPGLGLRLIYFSYDVKMKEKGDIPEGYSVSREKKERFSLILESASTNQTSMYLCASSLQTTANTGELFFGEGSRLTVL.

CDR3 nucleotide sequence: TGCAGTGCTAGAGATCCCAGGAGAGGCGAAGAGACCCAGTACTTC. Translating gives CSARDPRRGEETQYF. The chain combines TRBV20-1 with TRBJ2-5, with D uncertain. The V gene lost 0 bases and the J gene lost 3 bases, with 14 bases spanning the gap. This CDR3 has 15 amino acids. Germline values: CDR1 DFQATT, CDR2 SNEGSKA (reference sequence).

The chain carries TRBV29-1 and TRBJ2-1; D gene unclear. CDR1 is SQVTM, CDR2 ANQGSEA, per germline. V lost 5 bases and J 9 bases, leaving 8 bases between the germline ends. This CDR3 is 10 amino acids long. In nucleotides, the CDR3 is TGCAGCGTTAGAATAGTTGAGCAGTTCTTC. Its translation: CSVRIVEQFF.

The chain employs TRBV7-9 and TRBJ2-7, with 8 bases that match TRBD2. The CDR3 totals 14 residues. After removal of 5 bases from V and 4 bases from J, the junction contained 7 bases not matched to a gene. Germline CDR1 SEHNR, CDR2 FQNEAQ (reference sequence). The CDR3 bases are TGTGCCAGCAGCCCGGTTAGCGGGGCATACGAGCAGTACTTC. This gives the protein CASSPVSGAYEQYF.

The CDR3 DNA sequence: TGTGCCAGCAGCCGAAGACTAGCGGGGCTAAGGGAGCAGTTCTTC. Protein product: CASSRRLAGLREQFF. This chain connects TRBV12-3 or TRBV12-4 to TRBJ2-1; TRBD2 agrees at 11 bases. The CDR3 loop spans 15 amino acids. V shed 6 bases, J shed 10 bases, and the junction held 11 bases outside the gene matches.

V and J are TRBV20-1 and TRBJ1-1; 7 nucleotides line up with TRBD1. The length of the CDR3 is 15 residues. The germline gives CDR1 DFQATT, CDR2 SNEGSKA (reference sequence). J gave up 3 bases and V 0 bases, and 7 bases lay outside the gene matches. The CDR3 loop reads CSARDKGQPYTEAFF. The CDR3 DNA reads as TGCAGTGCTAGAGATAAGGGACAGCCCTACACTGAAGCTTTCTTT.

V gene TRBV12-3 or TRBV12-4 combines with J gene TRBJ1-2; D possibly corresponds to TRBD1 (5 bases). This CDR3 contains 13 residues. V lost 3 bases and J 4 bases, leaving 9 bases between the germline ends. The CDR3 spells CASSFDSTYGYTF. The CDR3 nucleotides read TGTGCCAGCAGTTTCGACAGCACCTATGGCTACACCTTC.

This clonotype was seen only a few times. The V gene is TRBV6-2 or TRBV6-3, the J gene TRBJ2-1; 13 bases match TRBD2. CDR3 size: 19 residues. Germline-derived CDR1 and CDR2 are MNHEY and SVGEGT. V lost 5 bases and J lost 1; bases outside the gene matches: 11. The CDR3 loop reads CASSPRLAGGTVSYNEQFF. In DNA form, the CDR3 reads TGTGCCAGCAGTCCCCGACTAGCGGGGGGTACAGTGTCCTACAATGAGCAGTTCTTC.

This clonotype has at least ten counts. The rearrangement uses TRBV5-1 and TRBJ2-2, with D tentatively TRBD1 (6 bases). The V gene lost 5 bases and the J gene lost 0 bases, with 8 bases spanning the gap. The CDR3 runs to 14 residues. Germline assignment: CDR1 SGHRS and CDR2 YFSETQ. The CDR3 bases are TGCGCCAGCAGGACAGGCCCGAACACCGGGGAGCTGTTTTTT. This encodes CASRTGPNTGELFF.

The J gene is TRBJ1-1, the V gene TRBV6-1; 7 bases map to TRBD1. This CDR3 region has 15 residues. J gave up 5 bases and V 6 bases, and 12 bases lay outside the gene matches. Germline V gene data show CDR1 as MNHNS and CDR2 as SASEGT. CDR3 nucleotides: TGTGCCAGCAGCCTACAGGGGCTGATTGGGACTGAAGCTTTCTTT. Protein: CASSLQGLIGTEAFF.

The chain carries TRBV9 and TRBJ1-1; D is undetermined. Deletions cut 4 bases from V and 8 bases from J, with 18 bases between. The CDR3 consists of 14 residues. Germline-derived CDR1 and CDR2 are SGDLS and YYNGEE. The DNA for the CDR3 is TGTGCCAGCAGCCCGAGAGCGGCGGATGGGGAAGCTTTCTTT. This sequence encodes CASSPRAADGEAFF.

The rearrangement links TRBV5-1 to TRBJ2-5; 9 bases match TRBD2. Losses at the gene ends were 1 base for V and 1 base for J; bases not matched to a gene: 5. The CDR3 has 16 amino acids. The V gene's germline CDR1 is SGHRS and CDR2 YFSETQ. The CDR3 here is CASSLLRGGPQETQYF. DNA for the CDR3: TGCGCCAGCAGCTTGTTGCGGGGGGGCCCCCAAGAGACCCAGTACTTC. Variable domain in full (rest from reference TRBV5-1 and TRBJ2-5): KAGVTQTPRYLIKTRGQQVTLSCSPISGHRSVSWYQQTPGQGLQFLFEYFSETQRNKGNFPGRFSGRQFSNSRSEMNVSTLELGDSALYLCASSLLRGGPQETQYFGPGTRLLVL.

The sample holds a few counts of this clonotype. The chain employs TRBV24-1 and TRBJ2-1; no clear D gene. The CDR3 runs 17 residues. V was pared by 4 bases and J by 2 bases, with 17 bases between. Germline V lookup: CDR1 KGHDR, CDR2 SFDVKD. The CDR3 loop reads CATSESTRAGAYNEQFF. The CDR3 nucleotides are TGTGCCACCAGTGAGTCGACTCGGGCAGGCGCCTACAATGAGCAGTTCTTC.